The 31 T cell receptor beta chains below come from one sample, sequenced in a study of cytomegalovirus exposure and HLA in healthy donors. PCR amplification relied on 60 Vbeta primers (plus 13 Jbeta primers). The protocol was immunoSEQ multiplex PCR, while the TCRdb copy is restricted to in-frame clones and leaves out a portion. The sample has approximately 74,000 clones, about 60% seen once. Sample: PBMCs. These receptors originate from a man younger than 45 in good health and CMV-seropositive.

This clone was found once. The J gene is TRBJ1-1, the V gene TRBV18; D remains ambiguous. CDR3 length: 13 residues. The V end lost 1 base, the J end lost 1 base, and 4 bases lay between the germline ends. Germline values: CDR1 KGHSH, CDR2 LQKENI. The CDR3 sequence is CASSPRANTEAFF. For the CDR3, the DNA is TGTGCCAGCTCACCACGGGCGAACACTGAAGCTTTCTTT.

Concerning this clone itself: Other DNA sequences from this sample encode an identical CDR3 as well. The CDR3 region has the DNA TGTGCCAGCAGTGGACAGGGCGAGACCCAGTACTTC. Translated, it gives CASSGQGETQYF. The chain is built from TRBV2 and TRBJ2-5; 7 bases agree with TRBD1. After removal of 4 bases from V and 5 bases from J, the junction contained 1 base not matched to a gene. The germline V gene encodes CDR1 SNHLY and CDR2 FYNNEI. This CDR3 contains 12 residues.

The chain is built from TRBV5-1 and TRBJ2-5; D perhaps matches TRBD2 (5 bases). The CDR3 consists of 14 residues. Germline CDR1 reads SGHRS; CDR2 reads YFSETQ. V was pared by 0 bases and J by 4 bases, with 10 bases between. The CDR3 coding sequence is TGCGCCAGCAGCTTGGAAGCGGACCCAGAGACCCAGTACTTC. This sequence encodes CASSLEADPETQYF.

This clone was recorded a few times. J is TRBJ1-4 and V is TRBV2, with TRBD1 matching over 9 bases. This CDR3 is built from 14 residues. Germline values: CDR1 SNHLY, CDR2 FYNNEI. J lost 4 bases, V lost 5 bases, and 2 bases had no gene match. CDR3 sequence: CASSSGQGNEKLFF. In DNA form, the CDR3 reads TGTGCCAGCAGTTCGGGACAGGGTAATGAAAAACTGTTTTTT.

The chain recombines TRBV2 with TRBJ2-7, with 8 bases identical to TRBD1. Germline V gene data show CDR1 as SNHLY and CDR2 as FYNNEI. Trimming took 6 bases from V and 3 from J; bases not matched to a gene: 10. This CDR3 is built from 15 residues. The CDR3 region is CASSPRTGIIYEQYF. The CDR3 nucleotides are TGTGCCAGCAGCCCCCGGACAGGGATCATCTACGAGCAGTACTTC.

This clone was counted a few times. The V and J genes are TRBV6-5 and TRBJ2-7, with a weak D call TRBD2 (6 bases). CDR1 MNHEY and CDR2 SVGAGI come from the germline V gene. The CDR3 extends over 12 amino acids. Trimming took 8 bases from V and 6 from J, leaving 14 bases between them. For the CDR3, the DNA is TGTGCCAGCGGATACGGGACTCGCGAGCAGTACTTC. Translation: CASGYGTREQYF.

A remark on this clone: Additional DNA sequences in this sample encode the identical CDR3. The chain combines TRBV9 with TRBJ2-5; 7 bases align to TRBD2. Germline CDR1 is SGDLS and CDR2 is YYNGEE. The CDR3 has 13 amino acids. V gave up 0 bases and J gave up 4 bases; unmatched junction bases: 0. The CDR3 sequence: CASSVVAGETQYF. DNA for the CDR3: TGTGCCAGCAGCGTAGTAGCGGGAGAGACCCAGTACTTC.

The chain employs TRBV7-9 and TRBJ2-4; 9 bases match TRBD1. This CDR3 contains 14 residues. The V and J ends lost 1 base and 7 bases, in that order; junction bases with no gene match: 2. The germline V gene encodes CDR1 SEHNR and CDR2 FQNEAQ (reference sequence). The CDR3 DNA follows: TGTGCCAGCAGCTTAGGAGGACAGGGGAACATTCAGTACTTC. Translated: CASSLGGQGNIQYF.

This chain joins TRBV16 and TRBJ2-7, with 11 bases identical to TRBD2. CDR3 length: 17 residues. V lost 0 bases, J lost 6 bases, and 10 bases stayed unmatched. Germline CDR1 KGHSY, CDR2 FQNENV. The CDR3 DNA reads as TGTGCCAGCAGCCAATCGTTTAGCTTAGCGGGAGGGCGCGAGCAGTACTTC. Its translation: CASSQSFSLAGGREQYF.

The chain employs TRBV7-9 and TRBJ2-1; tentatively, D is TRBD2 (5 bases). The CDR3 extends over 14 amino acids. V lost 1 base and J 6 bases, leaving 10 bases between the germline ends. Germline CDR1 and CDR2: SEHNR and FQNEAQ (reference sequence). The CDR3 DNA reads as TGTGCCAGCAGCTTAGGGAACCGGGGCAATGAGCAGTTCTTC. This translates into CASSLGNRGNEQFF.

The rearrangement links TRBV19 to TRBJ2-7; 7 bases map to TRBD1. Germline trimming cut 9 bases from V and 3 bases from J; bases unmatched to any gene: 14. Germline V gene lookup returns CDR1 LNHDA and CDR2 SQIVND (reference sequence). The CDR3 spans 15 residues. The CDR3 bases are TGTGCCAGCGCCAGAGTTCGACAGGGCGGCTACGAGCAGTACTTC. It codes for CASARVRQGGYEQYF.

CDR3 loop: CASSLGHYNEQFF. The CDR3 DNA reads as TGTGCCAGCAGCTTAGGGCACTACAATGAGCAGTTCTTC. This chain uses TRBV7-2 with TRBJ2-1, with D unclear. Germline-derived CDR1 and CDR2 are SGHTA and FQGNSA. The length of the CDR3 is 13 residues. V was cut by 1 base and J by 3 bases, with 4 bases left in between.

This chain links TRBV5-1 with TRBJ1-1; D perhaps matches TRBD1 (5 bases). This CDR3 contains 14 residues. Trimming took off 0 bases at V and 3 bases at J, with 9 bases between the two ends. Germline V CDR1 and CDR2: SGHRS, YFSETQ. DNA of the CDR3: TGCGCCAGCAGCTTGGAACGCAGGGACACTGAAGCTTTCTTT. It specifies CASSLERRDTEAFF.

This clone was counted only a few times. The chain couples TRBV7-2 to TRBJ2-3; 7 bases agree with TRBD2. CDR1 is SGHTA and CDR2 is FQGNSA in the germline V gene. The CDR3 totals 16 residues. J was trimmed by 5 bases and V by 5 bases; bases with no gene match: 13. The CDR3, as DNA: TGTGCCAGCAGCCCCGACCCCGCGGGAGCGGAAGATACGCAGTATTTT. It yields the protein CASSPDPAGAEDTQYF.

The CDR3 DNA follows: TGTGCCAGCAGGACGGGGGGGCCAACAGATACGCAGTATTTT. Residues: CASRTGGPTDTQYF. This chain links TRBV6-1 with TRBJ2-3, with TRBD2 matching 8 bases. The V gene end was trimmed by 6 bases and the J gene end by 3 bases; junction bases not matched to a gene: 5. This CDR3 is built from 14 residues. Germline loops: CDR1 MNHNS, CDR2 SASEGT.

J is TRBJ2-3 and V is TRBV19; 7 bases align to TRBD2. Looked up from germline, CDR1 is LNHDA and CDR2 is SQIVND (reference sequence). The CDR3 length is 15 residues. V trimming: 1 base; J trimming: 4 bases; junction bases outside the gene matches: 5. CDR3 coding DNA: TGTGCCAGTAGTATAGCCGGGCGGGAGTCAGATACGCAGTATTTT. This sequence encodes CASSIAGRESDTQYF.

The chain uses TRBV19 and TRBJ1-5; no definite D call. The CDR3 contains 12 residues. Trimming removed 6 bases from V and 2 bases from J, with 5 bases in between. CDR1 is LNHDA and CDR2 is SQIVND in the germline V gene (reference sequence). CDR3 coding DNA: TGTGCCAGTAGGGAGGGCAATCAGCCCCAGCATTTT. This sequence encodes CASREGNQPQHF. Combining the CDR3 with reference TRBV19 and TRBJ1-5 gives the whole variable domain DGGITQSPKYLFRKEGQNVTLSCEQNLNHDAMYWYRQDPGQGLRLIYYSQIVNDFQKGDIAEGYSVSREKKESFPLTVTSAQKNPTAFYLCASREGNQPQHFGDGTRLSIL.

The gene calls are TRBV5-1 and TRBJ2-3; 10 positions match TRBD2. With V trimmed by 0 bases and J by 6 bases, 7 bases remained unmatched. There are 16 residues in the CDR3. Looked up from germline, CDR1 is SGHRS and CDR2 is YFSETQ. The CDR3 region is CASSLVLSGGPDTQYF. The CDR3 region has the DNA TGCGCCAGCAGCTTGGTCCTTAGCGGGGGGCCTGATACGCAGTATTTT.

The CDR3 loop is CAISAGTYLYEQYF. CDR3 nucleotide sequence: TGTGCCATCAGTGCCGGGACATATCTTTACGAGCAGTACTTC. The chain employs TRBV10-3 and TRBJ2-7; D is possibly TRBD1 (6 bases). The germline V and J ends were trimmed by 4 bases and 4 bases, with 14 bases remaining between them. The CDR3 is made up of 14 amino acids. Germline loops: CDR1 ENHRY, CDR2 SYGVKD.

Here the CDR3 reads CASSPLFGADSNQPQHF. In DNA form, the CDR3 reads TGCGCCAGCAGCCCTCTTTTTGGGGCGGATAGCAATCAGCCCCAGCATTTT. This chain connects TRBV4-1 to TRBJ1-5, with a weak D call TRBD1 (5 bases). Trimming shortened V by 4 bases and J by 0 bases, and 16 bases separated the two germline ends. Germline V gene sequence: CDR1 MGHRA, CDR2 YSYEKL. The CDR3 sequence is 17 residues long.

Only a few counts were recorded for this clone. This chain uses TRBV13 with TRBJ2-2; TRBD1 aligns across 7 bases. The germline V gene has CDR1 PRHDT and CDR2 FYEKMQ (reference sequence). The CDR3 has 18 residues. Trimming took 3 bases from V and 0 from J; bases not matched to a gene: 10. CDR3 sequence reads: CASSLGVGGPPNTGELFF. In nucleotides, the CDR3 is TGTGCCAGCAGCTTGGGAGTAGGGGGCCCTCCGAACACCGGGGAGCTGTTTTTT.

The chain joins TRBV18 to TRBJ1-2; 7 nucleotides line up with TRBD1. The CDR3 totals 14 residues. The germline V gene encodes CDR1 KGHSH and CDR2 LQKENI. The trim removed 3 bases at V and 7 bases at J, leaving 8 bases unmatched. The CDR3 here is CASSPEVYRGGYTF. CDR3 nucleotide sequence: TGTGCCAGCTCACCCGAAGTTTACAGGGGTGGCTACACCTTC.

The chain's CDR3 is CSVSETGNSNQPQHF. CDR3 sequence (DNA): TGCAGCGTTTCGGAGACAGGGAATAGCAATCAGCCCCAGCATTTT. The V gene is TRBV29-1, the J gene TRBJ1-5, with 7 bases identical to TRBD1. The trim removed 5 bases at V and 0 bases at J, leaving 7 bases unmatched. The CDR3 sequence is 15 residues long. Germline V gene sequence: CDR1 SQVTM, CDR2 ANQGSEA.

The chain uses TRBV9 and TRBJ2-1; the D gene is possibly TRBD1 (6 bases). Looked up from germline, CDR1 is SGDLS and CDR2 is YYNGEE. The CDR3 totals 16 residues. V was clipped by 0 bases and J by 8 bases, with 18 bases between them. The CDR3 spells CASSVGAGTSGHEQFF. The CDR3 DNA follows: TGTGCCAGCAGCGTAGGAGCCGGGACATCTGGACATGAGCAGTTCTTC.

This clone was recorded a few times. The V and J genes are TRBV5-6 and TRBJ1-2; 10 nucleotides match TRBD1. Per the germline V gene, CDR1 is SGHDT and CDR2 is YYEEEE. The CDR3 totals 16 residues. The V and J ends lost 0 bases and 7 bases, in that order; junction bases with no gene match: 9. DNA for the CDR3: TGTGCCAGCAGCTTGGAAGGGACAGGGGATCGGAGTGGCTACACCTTC. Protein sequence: CASSLEGTGDRSGYTF.

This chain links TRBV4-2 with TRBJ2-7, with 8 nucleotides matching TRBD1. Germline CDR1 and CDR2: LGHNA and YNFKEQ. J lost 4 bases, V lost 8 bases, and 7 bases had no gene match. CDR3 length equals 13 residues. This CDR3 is CASSTGANYEQYF. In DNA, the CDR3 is TGTGCCAGCTCGACAGGGGCTAATTACGAGCAGTACTTC.

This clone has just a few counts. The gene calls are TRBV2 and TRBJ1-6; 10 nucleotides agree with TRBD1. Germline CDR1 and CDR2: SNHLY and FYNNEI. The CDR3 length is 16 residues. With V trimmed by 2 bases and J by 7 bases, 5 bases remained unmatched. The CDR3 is CASSERQGAGNSPLHF. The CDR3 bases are TGTGCCAGCAGTGAAAGACAGGGGGCTGGCAATTCACCCCTCCACTTT.

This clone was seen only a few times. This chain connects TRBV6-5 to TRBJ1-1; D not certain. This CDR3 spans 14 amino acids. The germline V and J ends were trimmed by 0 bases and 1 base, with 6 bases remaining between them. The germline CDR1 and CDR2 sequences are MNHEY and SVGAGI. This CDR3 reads CASSYSTRNTEAFF. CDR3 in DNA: TGTGCCAGCAGTTACTCGACTCGGAACACTGAAGCTTTCTTT.

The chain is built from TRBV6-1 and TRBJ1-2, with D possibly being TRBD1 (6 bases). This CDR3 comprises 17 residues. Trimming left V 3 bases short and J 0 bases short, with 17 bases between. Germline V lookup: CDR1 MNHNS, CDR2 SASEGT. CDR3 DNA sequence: TGTGCCAGCAGTGATTTCCCCGACAGGCCAGCTAACTATGGCTACACCTTC. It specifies CASSDFPDRPANYGYTF.

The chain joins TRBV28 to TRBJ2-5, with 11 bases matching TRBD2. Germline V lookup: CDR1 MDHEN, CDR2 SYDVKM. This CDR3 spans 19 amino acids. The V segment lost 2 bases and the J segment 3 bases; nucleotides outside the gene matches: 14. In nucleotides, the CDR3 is TGTGCCAGCAGTTTAGGTCTAGCGGGGGGCCTAGCAATGGAAGAGACCCAGTACTTC. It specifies CASSLGLAGGLAMEETQYF.

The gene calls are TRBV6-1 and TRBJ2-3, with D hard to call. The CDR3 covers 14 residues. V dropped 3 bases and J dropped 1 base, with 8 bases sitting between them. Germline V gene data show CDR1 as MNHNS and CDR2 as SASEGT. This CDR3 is CASSESRGTDTQYF. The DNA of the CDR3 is TGTGCCAGCAGTGAGAGCCGGGGCACAGATACGCAGTATTTT.